The 28 T cell receptor beta chains reported below all come from one sample, sequenced in a study of cytomegalovirus exposure and HLA in healthy donors. The PCR made use of 60 Vbeta and 13 Jbeta primers. Using immunoSEQ multiplex PCR, the repertoire was profiled, and TCRdb retains in-frame clones only, with some absent. Of 85,000 to 120,000 clones in the sample, roughly 80% were seen once. Sequenced input: PBMCs. The receptors originated from a man between 60 and 75 years old in good health and CMV-seronegative.

This clone came up a few times. The chain uses TRBV19 and TRBJ1-6, with D perhaps TRBD1 (5 bases). The V end was cut by 5 bases, the J end by 8 bases, with 16 bases between. The CDR3 sequence is 15 residues long. Germline values: CDR1 LNHDA, CDR2 SQIVND (reference sequence). CDR3 DNA sequence: TGTGCCAGTAGTGCCCAGGGTCGGGGGGATTCACCCCTCCACTTT. This translates into CASSAQGRGDSPLHF. The entire variable domain, with the rest obtained from reference TRBV19 and TRBJ1-6, is as follows: DGGITQSPKYLFRKEGQNVTLSCEQNLNHDAMYWYRQDPGQGLRLIYYSQIVNDFQKGDIAEGYSVSREKKESFPLTVTSAQKNPTAFYLCASSAQGRGDSPLHFGNGTRLTVT.

This rearrangement joins TRBV15 to TRBJ1-2, with a weak D call TRBD1 (6 bases). The CDR3 loop spans 14 amino acids. Per the germline V gene, CDR1 is LNHNV and CDR2 is YYDKDF (reference sequence). V was pared by 1 base and J by 5 bases, with 11 bases between. DNA for the CDR3: TGTGCCACCAGCAGAGGAGGGGGAACTTATGGCTACACCTTC. This gives the protein CATSRGGGTYGYTF.

The chain links TRBV2 to TRBJ2-7; TRBD1 agrees at 8 bases. V lost 6 bases to trimming and J lost 6 bases; unmatched junction nucleotides: 7. The CDR3 is made up of 13 amino acids. Germline V CDR1 and CDR2: SNHLY, FYNNEI. The CDR3 coding sequence is TGTGCCAGCAGCCAAACTACAGGGGGCGAGCAGTACGTC. Translation gives CASSQTTGGEQYV.

The J gene is TRBJ2-2, the V gene TRBV18, with a weak D call TRBD1 (5 bases). The V end lost 5 bases, the J end lost 6 bases, and 10 bases lay between the germline ends. The CDR3 is made up of 13 amino acids. The V gene's germline CDR1 is KGHSH and CDR2 LQKENI. This CDR3 reads CASSVKGPGELFF. The CDR3 region has the DNA TGTGCCAGCTCAGTCAAGGGGCCCGGGGAGCTGTTTTTT.

The rearrangement links TRBV2 to TRBJ1-5, with 7 bases aligning to TRBD1. V shed 8 bases and J 5 bases; nucleotides not matched to a gene: 6. The germline V gene encodes CDR1 SNHLY and CDR2 FYNNEI. The CDR3 is 13 amino acids. In nucleotides, the CDR3 is TGTGCCAGCGGGAGACAGGGAGATCAGCCCCAGCATTTT. Translated, it gives CASGRQGDQPQHF.

On this clone: This sample includes further DNA sequences coding for the same CDR3. V gene TRBV28 combines with J gene TRBJ1-5; 8 positions agree with TRBD1. The CDR3 runs to 14 residues. V was pared by 7 bases and J by 2 bases, with 4 bases of the junction left unmatched. Germline CDR1 reads MDHEN; CDR2 reads SYDVKM. CDR3 loop: CASTTGGGNQPQHF. DNA for the CDR3: TGTGCCAGCACCACAGGGGGAGGCAATCAGCCCCAGCATTTT. Full variable domain (missing parts from reference TRBV28 and TRBJ1-5): DVKVTQSSRYLVKRTGEKVFLECVQDMDHENMFWYRQDPGLGLRLIYFSYDVKMKEKGDIPEGYSVSREKKERFSLILESASTNQTSMYLCASTTGGGNQPQHFGDGTRLSIL.

This clone appeared a few times. This CDR3 reads CASSTRLQGTYYNEQFF. In DNA, the CDR3 is TGTGCCAGTAGTACCCGATTGCAGGGGACCTACTACAATGAGCAGTTCTTC. The rearrangement joins TRBV19 to TRBJ2-1; possible D gene TRBD1, 6 bases. V lost 4 bases and J 3 bases, leaving 19 bases between the germline ends. The CDR3 totals 17 residues. Germline lookup yields CDR1 LNHDA and CDR2 SQIVND (reference sequence).

The J gene is TRBJ1-6, the V gene TRBV7-9; the match to TRBD1 covers 8 bases. V was pared by 2 bases and J by 6 bases, with 3 bases of the junction left unmatched. Germline V gene lookup returns CDR1 SEHNR and CDR2 FQNEAQ (reference sequence). The CDR3 covers 15 residues. The CDR3 spells CASSLTGQGNSPLHF. The DNA of the CDR3 is TGTGCCAGCAGCTTAACAGGACAGGGTAATTCACCCCTCCACTTT.

The chain combines TRBV5-1 with TRBJ2-1; 14 bases fit TRBD2. This CDR3 has 16 residues. The ends lost 2 bases at V and 8 bases at J; junction bases unmatched: 6. The germline V gene encodes CDR1 SGHRS and CDR2 YFSETQ. CDR3 sequence: CASSLGTSGGGYEQFF. The DNA for the CDR3 is TGCGCCAGCAGCTTAGGGACTAGCGGGGGAGGGTATGAGCAGTTCTTC.

V is TRBV14 and J is TRBJ1-2; TRBD1 matches 7 bases. The CDR3 has 13 amino acids. Trimming took 4 bases from V and 2 from J; bases not matched to a gene: 1. Germline loops: CDR1 SGHDN, CDR2 FVKESK. The CDR3 region has the DNA TGTGCCAGCAGCCGGGACAGAAACTATGGCTACACCTTC. Translation gives CASSRDRNYGYTF. Supplemented by reference TRBV14 and TRBJ1-2, the full variable domain reads EAGVTQFPSHSVIEKGQTVTLRCDPISGHDNLYWYRRVMGKEIKFLLHFVKESKQDESGMPNNRFLAERTGGTYSTLKVQPAELEDSGVYFCASSRDRNYGYTFGSGTRLTVV.

This clone turned up a few times. The chain employs TRBV30 and TRBJ2-3, with D perhaps matching TRBD1 (6 bases). The V gene's germline CDR1 is GTSNPN and CDR2 SVGIG (reference sequence). The CDR3 consists of 15 residues. Trimming pared 5 bases from V and 7 bases from J, leaving 22 bases between. The DNA for the CDR3 is TGTGCCTGGTCCCACAGGGCTCGATTTGGAAATACGCAGTATTTT. Its translation: CAWSHRARFGNTQYF.

This clone turned up a few times. Within the sample, other DNA sequences also encode this same CDR3. The chain recombines TRBV6-5 with TRBJ1-2; a possible D gene is TRBD1 (6 bases). Germline V gene lookup returns CDR1 MNHEY and CDR2 SVGAGI. CDR3 length equals 13 residues. With 0 bases removed from V and 5 bases from J, the gap between germline ends came to 7 bases. The CDR3 region has the DNA TGTGCCAGCAGTTACTCAGGGGGATATGGCTACACCTTC. Translated: CASSYSGGYGYTF.

The rearrangement uses TRBV10-3 and TRBJ2-5; possible D gene TRBD1, 6 bases. CDR1 and CDR2 (germline): ENHRY, SYGVKD. Trimming removed 6 bases at V and 1 base at J, with 15 bases between. The CDR3 spans 15 residues. CDR3 coding DNA: TGTGCCATCAGCACAGGGACCCTAACCCAAGAGACCCAGTACTTC. Translated, it gives CAISTGTLTQETQYF.

This sequence joins TRBV2 and TRBJ1-2; 7 bases are a match to TRBD1. The CDR3 runs to 13 residues. Germline assignment: CDR1 SNHLY and CDR2 FYNNEI. Unmatched junction bases numbered 7, after V lost 6 bases and J lost 6 bases. The chain's CDR3 is CASRGGTADGYTF. The CDR3 DNA sequence: TGTGCCAGCAGAGGAGGGACAGCGGATGGCTACACCTTC. Combining the CDR3 with reference TRBV2 and TRBJ1-2 gives the whole variable domain EPEVTQTPSHQVTQMGQEVILRCVPISNHLYFYWYRQILGQKVEFLVSFYNNEISEKSEIFDDQFSVERPDGSNFTLKIRSTKLEDSAMYFCASRGGTADGYTFGSGTRLTVV.

The V gene is TRBV28, the J gene TRBJ1-5; 8 bases map to TRBD1. J lost 1 base, V lost 6 bases, and 5 bases had no gene match. The CDR3 length is 15 residues. Germline V lookup: CDR1 MDHEN, CDR2 SYDVKM. The CDR3 bases are TGTGCCAGCAGATCAGGGGGCGCGAGCAATCAGCCCCAGCATTTT. It yields the protein CASRSGGASNQPQHF.

The gene calls are TRBV5-1 and TRBJ2-1; 10 bases line up with TRBD2. The CDR3 runs to 15 residues. Unmatched junction bases numbered 7, after V lost 1 base and J lost 9 bases. Germline lookup yields CDR1 SGHRS and CDR2 YFSETQ. The CDR3 spells CASSLTSGAKGEQFF. Written as DNA, the CDR3 is TGCGCCAGCAGCTTGACTAGCGGGGCGAAGGGTGAGCAGTTCTTC.

This clone was counted once. This rearrangement joins TRBV14 to TRBJ2-5, with D maybe TRBD1 (6 bases). The V end was cut by 3 bases, the J end by 4 bases, with 15 bases between. This CDR3 comprises 15 residues. Germline values: CDR1 SGHDN, CDR2 FVKESK. The CDR3 DNA reads as TGTGCCAGCAGCCATCGCCGGGACATGAGAGAGACCCAGTACTTC. It specifies CASSHRRDMRETQYF. Supplemented by reference TRBV14 and TRBJ2-5, the full variable domain reads EAGVTQFPSHSVIEKGQTVTLRCDPISGHDNLYWYRRVMGKEIKFLLHFVKESKQDESGMPNNRFLAERTGGTYSTLKVQPAELEDSGVYFCASSHRRDMRETQYFGPGTRLLVL.

J is TRBJ1-4 and V is TRBV5-4; 7 bases fit TRBD1. CDR3 length equals 15 residues. The junction had 5 bases not matched to a gene; V was cut back by 0 bases and J by 6 bases. CDR1 and CDR2 (germline): SGHNT, YYREEE (reference sequence). The CDR3 DNA reads TGTGCCAGCAGCTTGGGACAGGGCCGAGATGAAAAACTGTTTTTT. This translates into CASSLGQGRDEKLFF.

This clone has only one observation. The chain is built from TRBV4-2 and TRBJ1-2; TRBD1 might be the D (5 bases). V lost 0 bases to trimming and J lost 8 bases, with 16 bases between them. The CDR3 loop spans 15 amino acids. Germline assignment: CDR1 LGHNA and CDR2 YNFKEQ. CDR3 in amino acids: CASSQEGVGSVGYTF. The CDR3 DNA follows: TGTGCCAGCAGCCAAGAAGGGGTCGGGTCGGTCGGCTACACCTTC.

The chain is built from TRBV19 and TRBJ1-5; TRBD1 matches at 9 bases. Germline-derived CDR1 and CDR2 are LNHDA and SQIVND (reference sequence). The CDR3 is made up of 16 amino acids. V was pared by 0 bases and J by 5 bases, with 5 bases of the junction left unmatched. CDR3 region: CASSIDGQGSYQPQHF. CDR3 DNA sequence: TGTGCCAGTAGTATAGATGGACAGGGGTCTTATCAGCCCCAGCATTTT.

The chain has TRBV27 and TRBJ1-3; D uncertain. Trimming shortened V by 2 bases and J by 0 bases, and 11 bases separated the two germline ends. Germline CDR1 reads MNHEY; CDR2 reads SMNVEV (reference sequence). The CDR3 runs 16 residues. CDR3 coding DNA: TGTGCCAGCAGTTTAGATCAGGCCACCTCTGGAAACACCATATATTTT. This codes for CASSLDQATSGNTIYF.

In its sample, this clone was seen a few times. The rearrangement joins TRBV29-1 to TRBJ2-1; TRBD1 is a possible D gene (6 bases). This CDR3 is built from 14 residues. Germline-derived CDR1 and CDR2 are SQVTM and ANQGSEA. The V and J ends lost 7 bases and 3 bases respectively, with 16 bases between them. The CDR3: CSAKDRLYYNEQFF. CDR3 coding DNA: TGCAGCGCCAAGGACAGACTTTACTACAATGAGCAGTTCTTC.

The chain links TRBV5-1 to TRBJ2-1, with TRBD1 identical over 8 bases. There are 15 residues in the CDR3. CDR1 is SGHRS, CDR2 YFSETQ, per germline. The ends lost 4 bases at V and 5 bases at J; junction bases unmatched: 8. CDR3 protein: CASSTDRASDNEQFF. In DNA, the CDR3 is TGCGCCAGCAGCACGGACAGGGCGTCCGACAATGAGCAGTTCTTC.

As DNA, the CDR3 is TGTGCCAGCAGCCCACAGGGTCCCGGGGAGCTGTTTTTT. Its protein is CASSPQGPGELFF. This chain connects TRBV7-8 to TRBJ2-2, with a weak D call TRBD1 (6 bases). Germline lookup yields CDR1 SGHVS and CDR2 FQNEAQ. V lost 5 bases to trimming and J lost 6 bases, with 10 bases between them. The CDR3 contains 13 residues. Together with reference TRBV7-8 and TRBJ2-2, the CDR3 gives the full variable domain: GAGVSQSPRYKVAKRGQDVALRCDPISGHVSLFWYQQALGQGPEFLTYFQNEAQLDKSGLPSDRFFAERPEGSVSTLKIQRTQQEDSAVYLCASSPQGPGELFFGEGSRLTVL.

The sample holds a few counts of this clone. This sequence joins TRBV5-3 and TRBJ2-2; D is ambiguous. TRBV5-3 is sorted into the ORF group, with uncertain function. Trimming stripped 10 bases from V and 1 base from J, with 17 bases between. The CDR3 loop spans 15 amino acids. The CDR3 spells CAPIRPRRNTGELFF. CDR3 nucleotides: TGTGCCCCAATCAGACCCCGGAGGAACACCGGGGAGCTGTTTTTT.

The J gene is TRBJ1-6, the V gene TRBV2; D is perhaps TRBD1 (6 bases). Germline CDR1 is SNHLY and CDR2 is FYNNEI. This CDR3 has 13 amino acids. V lost 6 bases and J 11 bases, leaving 14 bases between the germline ends. The CDR3 spells CASSHRVVAPLHF. The CDR3 bases are TGTGCCAGCAGCCACAGGGTAGTGGCACCCCTCCACTTT.

On this clone itself: The same CDR3 is also encoded by other DNA sequences in this sample. The rearrangement links TRBV7-9 to TRBJ1-1; TRBD1 aligns across 9 bases. The V gene end was trimmed by 5 bases and the J gene end by 11 bases; junction bases not matched to a gene: 12. This CDR3 contains 14 residues. Germline V gene data show CDR1 as SEHNR and CDR2 as FQNEAQ (reference sequence). The CDR3 region has the DNA TGTGCCAGCAGCATGACAGGGGGTTTGGGTAGGGCTTTCTTT. Amino acid sequence: CASSMTGGLGRAFF.

The chain combines TRBV7-2 with TRBJ1-3, with D perhaps TRBD1 (6 bases). The CDR3 spans 15 residues. CDR1 and CDR2 (germline): SGHTA, FQGNSA. Trimming shortened V by 3 bases and J by 1 base, and 10 bases separated the two germline ends. This CDR3 reads CASSLRQESGNTIYF. CDR3 bases: TGTGCCAGCAGCTTGAGACAGGAGTCTGGAAACACCATATATTTT.